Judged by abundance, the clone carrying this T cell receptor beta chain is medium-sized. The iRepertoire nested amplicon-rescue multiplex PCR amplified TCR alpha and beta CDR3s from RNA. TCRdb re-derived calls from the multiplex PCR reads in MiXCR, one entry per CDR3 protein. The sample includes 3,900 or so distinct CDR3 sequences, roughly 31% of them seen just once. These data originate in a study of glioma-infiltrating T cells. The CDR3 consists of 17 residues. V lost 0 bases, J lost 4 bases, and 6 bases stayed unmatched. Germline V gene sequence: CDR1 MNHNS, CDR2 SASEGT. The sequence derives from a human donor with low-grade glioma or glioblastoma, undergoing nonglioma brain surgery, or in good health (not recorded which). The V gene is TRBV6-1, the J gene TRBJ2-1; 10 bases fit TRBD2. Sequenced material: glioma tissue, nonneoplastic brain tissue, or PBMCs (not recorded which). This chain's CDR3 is CASSEAGLAGVYNEQFF. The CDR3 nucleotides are TGTGCCAGCAGTGAAGCCGGGCTAGCGGGGGTATACAATGAGCAGTTCTTC.